The entry below describes one T cell receptor (beta chain). Its specificity is not known. Clinicians diagnosed patients from clinical symptoms, serum thyroxine and TRAb, thyroid ultrasound and orbital computed tomography. The sample is drawn from a study of T cells in Graves' hyperthyroidism and ophthalmopathy. The study's findings and limits: In the blood, most expanded thyroid clonotypes above 0.001 appeared as well. A model using 13 V-J features told ophthalmopathy apart from stable hyperthyroidism.

It was RNA transcripts that yielded the amplified TCR beta CDR3 regions. Using the HTBI primer set, a first-round RT-PCR was run on the TCR CDR3. TCRdb reprocessed the multiplex PCR reads via MiXCR and lists one record per CDR3 protein. The sample comprises roughly 500,000 distinct CDR3 sequences, roughly 50% of which are singletons, and roughly 20% rests with the top ten. The CDR3 has 12 residues. The V segment lost 6 bases and the J segment 9 bases; nucleotides outside the gene matches: 10. In germline, CDR1 is DFQATT, CDR2 SNEGSKA (reference sequence). The chain is built from TRBV20-1 and TRBJ2-5; 7 bases agree with TRBD1. Source material: peripheral blood or thyroid tissue (not recorded which). The sequence was obtained from an adult woman with Graves' disease, either hyperthyroidism or ophthalmopathy (not recorded which). DNA for the CDR3: TGCAGTGCCGGGACAGAAAGTCAGCCCCAGTACTTC. The encoded protein is CSAGTESQPQYF.